This T cell receptor (beta chain) was sequenced for a study of CXCR3-negative and CXCR3-positive naive CD8 T cells. Overall study context: Total TRB output reached some 140 million reads, about 1.5 +/- 0.3 million per library. Notes on the study in general: Naive CXCR3-negative cells resembled naive CXCR3-positive cells in TRBV-TRBJ usage; memory cells differed.

CDR3 length: 14 amino acids. Germline loops: CDR1 MDHEN, CDR2 SYDVKM. With regard to this clonotype: The antigen remains unidentified.

cDNA libraries for TRB were generated by 5' RACE incorporating UMI labels. TCRdb reanalyzed the 5' RACE reads and collapses them to one entry per CDR3 protein, without DNA. The specimen's table records 45,000 to 55,000 distinct CDR3 sequences. The V gene is TRBV28, the J gene TRBJ1-5; TCRdb gives TRBD1 as the D gene, but with no DNA this cannot be confirmed. Source material: memory CD8+ T cells from blood. The clonotype was recovered from a human donor in good health. Some clones in this sample may be carry-over from other donors' samples. The CDR3 region is CASTDRGTNQPQHF.